The entry that follows covers one T cell receptor (beta chain) sequence. TCRdb's table, derived via immunoSEQ multiplex PCR, lists solely in-frame clones and lacks some. Here the sample spans more than 45,000 clones, roughly 80% being singletons. As for time point: pretreatment peripheral blood. These data are taken from a study of PD-L1 blockade in urothelial cancer. V lost 5 bases, J lost 3 bases, and 7 bases stayed unmatched. The CDR3 is 15 amino acids. Germline V gene data show CDR1 as SNHLY and CDR2 as FYNNEI. The J gene is TRBJ1-1, the V gene TRBV2, with 9 bases identical to TRBD1. The material sequenced was PBMCs, taken around atezolizumab (anti-PD-L1) treatment. This TCR was sampled from a man between 50 and 59 years old with urothelial cancer. CDR3 coding DNA: TGTGCCAGCAGTCTACACAGGGGGCGAGACACTGAAGCTTTCTTT. Its translation: CASSLHRGRDTEAFF.